The clone carrying this T cell receptor (beta chain) has ten or more counts. Its antigen is still unknown. Researchers made TCR cDNA using 5'RACE template switching, and this step added a universal primer site and UMIs. Each CDR3 protein is one row after TCRdb ran MiXCR on the 5' RACE reads. The data hold about 160,000 distinct CDR3 sequences, with less than 9% observed a single time. The germline gives CDR1 SGHVS, CDR2 FQNEAQ. The length of the CDR3 is 11 residues. V shed 1 base and J shed 9 bases, with 4 bases lying between them. The sample is drawn from a study of T cells after yellow fever vaccination. The study's findings and limits: High-abundance clonotypes from the bulk population could contaminate FACS-sorted repertoires. Only a small proportion of the clonotypes turned up in both the CD4 and the CD8 compartments, likely arising from convergent recombination.

The chain carries TRBV7-8 and TRBJ2-1, with D unclear. The sequence came from a man aged 18 to 35 who received the YFV17D yellow fever vaccine. This sample comprised CD4+ T cells sorted from PBMCs, obtained 4 to 6 days after the first yellow fever vaccination. CDR3 in amino acids: CASSLVGEQFF. In DNA form, the CDR3 reads TGTGCCAGCAGCTTAGTTGGTGAGCAGTTCTTC.